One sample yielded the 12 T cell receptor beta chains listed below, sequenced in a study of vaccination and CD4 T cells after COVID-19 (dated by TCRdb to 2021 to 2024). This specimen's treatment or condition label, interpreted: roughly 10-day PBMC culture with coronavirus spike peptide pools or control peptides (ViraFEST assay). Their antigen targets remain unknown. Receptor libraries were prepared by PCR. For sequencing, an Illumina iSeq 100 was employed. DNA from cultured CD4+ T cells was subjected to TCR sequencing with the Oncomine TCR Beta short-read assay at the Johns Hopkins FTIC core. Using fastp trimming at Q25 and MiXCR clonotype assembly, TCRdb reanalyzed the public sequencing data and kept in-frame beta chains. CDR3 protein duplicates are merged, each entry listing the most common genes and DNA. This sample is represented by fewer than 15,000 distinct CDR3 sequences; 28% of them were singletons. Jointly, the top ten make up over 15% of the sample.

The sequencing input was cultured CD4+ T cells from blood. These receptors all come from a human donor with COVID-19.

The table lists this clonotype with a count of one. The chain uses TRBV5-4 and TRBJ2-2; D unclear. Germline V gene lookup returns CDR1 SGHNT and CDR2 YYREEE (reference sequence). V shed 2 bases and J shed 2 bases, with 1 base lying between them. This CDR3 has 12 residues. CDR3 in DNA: TGTGCCAGCAGCTTAAACACCGGGGAGCTGTTTTTT. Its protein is CASSLNTGELFF.

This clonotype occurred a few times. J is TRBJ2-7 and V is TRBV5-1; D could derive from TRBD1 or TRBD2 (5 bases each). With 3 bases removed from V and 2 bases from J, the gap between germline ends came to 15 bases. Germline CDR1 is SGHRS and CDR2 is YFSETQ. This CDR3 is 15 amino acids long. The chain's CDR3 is CASSSSGPPTYEQYF. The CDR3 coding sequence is TGCGCCAGCAGCTCTTCGGGGCCCCCGACCTACGAGCAGTACTTC.

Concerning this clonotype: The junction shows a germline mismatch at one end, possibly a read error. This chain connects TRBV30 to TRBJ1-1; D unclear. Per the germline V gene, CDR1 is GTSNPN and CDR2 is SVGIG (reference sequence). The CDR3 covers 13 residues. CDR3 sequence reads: CAWSRTGNAEAFF. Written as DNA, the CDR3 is TGTGCCTGGAGCCGGACTGGGAACGCTGAAGCTTTCTTT.

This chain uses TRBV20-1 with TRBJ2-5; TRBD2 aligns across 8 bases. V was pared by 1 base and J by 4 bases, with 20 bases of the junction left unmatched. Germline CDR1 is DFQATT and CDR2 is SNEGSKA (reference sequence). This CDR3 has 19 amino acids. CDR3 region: CSARGSRDSKGLVGETQYF. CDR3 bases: TGCAGTGCTAGAGGATCAAGAGATTCAAAGGGACTAGTCGGAGAGACCCAGTACTTC.

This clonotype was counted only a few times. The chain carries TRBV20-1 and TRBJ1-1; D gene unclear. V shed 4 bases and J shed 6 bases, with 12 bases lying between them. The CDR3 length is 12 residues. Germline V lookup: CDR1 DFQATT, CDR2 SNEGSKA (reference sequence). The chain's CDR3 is CSAKRSDAEAFF. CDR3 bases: TGCAGTGCTAAACGGTCGGACGCTGAAGCTTTCTTT.

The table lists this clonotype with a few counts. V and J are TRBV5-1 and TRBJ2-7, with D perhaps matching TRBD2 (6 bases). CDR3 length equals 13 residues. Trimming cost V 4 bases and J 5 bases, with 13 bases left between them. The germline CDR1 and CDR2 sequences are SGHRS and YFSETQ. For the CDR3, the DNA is TGCGCCAGCAGCACCGGCGGGACCGACGAGCAGTACTTC. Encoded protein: CASSTGGTDEQYF.

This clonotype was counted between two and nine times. Here the CDR3 reads CASSSGTGDGYTF. In nucleotides, the CDR3 is TGCGCCAGCAGCTCTGGGACAGGAGATGGCTACACCTTC. V is TRBV5-1 and J is TRBJ1-2; 8 positions agree with TRBD1. The CDR3 totals 13 residues. V trimming: 3 bases; J trimming: 6 bases; junction bases outside the gene matches: 4. CDR1 and CDR2 (germline): SGHRS, YFSETQ.

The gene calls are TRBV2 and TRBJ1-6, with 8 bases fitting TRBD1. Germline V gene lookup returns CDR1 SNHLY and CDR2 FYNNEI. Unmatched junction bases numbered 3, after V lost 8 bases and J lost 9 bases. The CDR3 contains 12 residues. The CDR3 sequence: CASRQGLSPLHF. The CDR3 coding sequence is TGTGCCAGCCGACAGGGGCTTTCACCCCTCCACTTT.

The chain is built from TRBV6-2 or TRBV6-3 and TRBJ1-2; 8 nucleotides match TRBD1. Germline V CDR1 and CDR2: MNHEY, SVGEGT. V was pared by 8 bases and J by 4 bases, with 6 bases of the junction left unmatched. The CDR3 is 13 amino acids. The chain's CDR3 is CASEQTGAYGYTF. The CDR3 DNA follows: TGTGCCAGCGAACAGACAGGGGCCTATGGCTACACCTTC.

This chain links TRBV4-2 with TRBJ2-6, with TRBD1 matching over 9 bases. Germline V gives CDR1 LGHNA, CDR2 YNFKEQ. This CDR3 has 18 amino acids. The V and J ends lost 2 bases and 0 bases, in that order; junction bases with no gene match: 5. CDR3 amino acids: CASSQQDRGSSGANVLTF. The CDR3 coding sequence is TGTGCCAGCAGCCAACAGGACAGGGGATCCTCTGGGGCCAACGTCCTGACTTTC.

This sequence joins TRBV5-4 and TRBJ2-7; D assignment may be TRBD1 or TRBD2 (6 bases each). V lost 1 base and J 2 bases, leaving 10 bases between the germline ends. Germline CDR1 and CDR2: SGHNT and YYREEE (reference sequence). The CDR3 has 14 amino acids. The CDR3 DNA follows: TGTGCCAGCAGCTTGAAGGGGGGAACCTACGAGCAGTACTTC. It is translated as CASSLKGGTYEQYF.

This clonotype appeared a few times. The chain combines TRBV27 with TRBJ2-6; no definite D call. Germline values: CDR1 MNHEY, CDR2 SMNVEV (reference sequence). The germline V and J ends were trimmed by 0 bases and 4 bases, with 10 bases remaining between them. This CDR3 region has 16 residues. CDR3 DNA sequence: TGTGCCAGCAGTTTATCGACATTCTCCGGGGCCAACGTCCTGACTTTC. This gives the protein CASSLSTFSGANVLTF.